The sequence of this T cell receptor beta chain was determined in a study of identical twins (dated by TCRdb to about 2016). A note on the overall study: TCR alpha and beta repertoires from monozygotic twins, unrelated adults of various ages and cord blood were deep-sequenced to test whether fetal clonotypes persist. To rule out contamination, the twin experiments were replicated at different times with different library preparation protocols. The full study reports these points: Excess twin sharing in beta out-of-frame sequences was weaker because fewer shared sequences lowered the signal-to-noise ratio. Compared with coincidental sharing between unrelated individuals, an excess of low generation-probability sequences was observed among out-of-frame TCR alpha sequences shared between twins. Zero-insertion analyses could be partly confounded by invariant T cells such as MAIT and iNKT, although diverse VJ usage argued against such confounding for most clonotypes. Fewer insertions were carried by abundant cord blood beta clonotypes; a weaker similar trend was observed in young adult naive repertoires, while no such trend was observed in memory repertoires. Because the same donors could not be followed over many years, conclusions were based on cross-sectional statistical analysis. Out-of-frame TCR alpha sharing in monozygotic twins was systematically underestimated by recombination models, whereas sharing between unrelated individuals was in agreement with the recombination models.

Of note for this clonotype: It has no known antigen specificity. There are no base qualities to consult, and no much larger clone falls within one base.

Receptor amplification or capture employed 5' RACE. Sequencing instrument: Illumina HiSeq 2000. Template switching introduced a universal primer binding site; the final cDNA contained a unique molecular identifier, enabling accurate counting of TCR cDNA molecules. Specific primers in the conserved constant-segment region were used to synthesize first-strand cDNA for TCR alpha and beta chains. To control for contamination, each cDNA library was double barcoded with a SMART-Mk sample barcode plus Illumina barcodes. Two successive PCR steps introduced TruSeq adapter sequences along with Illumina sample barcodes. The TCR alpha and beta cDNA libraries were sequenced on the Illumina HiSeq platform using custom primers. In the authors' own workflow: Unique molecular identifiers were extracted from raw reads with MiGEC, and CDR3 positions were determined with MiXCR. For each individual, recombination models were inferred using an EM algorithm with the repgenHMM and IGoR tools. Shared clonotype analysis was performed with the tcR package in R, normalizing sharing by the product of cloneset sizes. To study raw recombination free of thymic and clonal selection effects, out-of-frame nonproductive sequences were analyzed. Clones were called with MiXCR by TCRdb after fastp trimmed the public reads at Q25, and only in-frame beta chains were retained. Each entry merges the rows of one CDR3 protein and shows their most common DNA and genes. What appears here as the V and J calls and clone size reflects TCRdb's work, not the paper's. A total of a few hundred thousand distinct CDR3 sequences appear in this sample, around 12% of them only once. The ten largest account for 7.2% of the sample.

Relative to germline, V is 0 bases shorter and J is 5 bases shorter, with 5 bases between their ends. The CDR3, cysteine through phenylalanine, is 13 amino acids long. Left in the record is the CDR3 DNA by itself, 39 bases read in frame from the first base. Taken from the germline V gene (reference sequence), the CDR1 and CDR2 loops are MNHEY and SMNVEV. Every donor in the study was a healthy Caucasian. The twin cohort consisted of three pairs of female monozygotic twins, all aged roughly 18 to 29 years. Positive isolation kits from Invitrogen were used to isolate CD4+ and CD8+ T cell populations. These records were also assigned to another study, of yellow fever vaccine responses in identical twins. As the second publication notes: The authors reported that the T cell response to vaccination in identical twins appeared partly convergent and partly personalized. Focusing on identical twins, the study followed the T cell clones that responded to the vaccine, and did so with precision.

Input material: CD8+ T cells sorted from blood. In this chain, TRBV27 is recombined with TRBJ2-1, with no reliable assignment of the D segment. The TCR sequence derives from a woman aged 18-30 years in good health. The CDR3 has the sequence CASSLSPNNEQFF. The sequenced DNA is TGTGCCAGCAGTTTATCTCCCAACAATGAGCAGTTCTTC.